This T cell receptor (beta chain) was documented in a study of OX40 agonist ivuxolimab in advanced cancers. For the study at large: The drug used for patients, ivuxolimab, was an agonistic anti-OX40 (CD134) antibody.

TCRdb keeps only in-frame clones here, not all; method: immunoSEQ multiplex PCR. The repertoire holds 50,000 to 65,000 clones, with 85% to 95% as singletons. This clonotype was sampled from an adult with an advanced solid tumor such as melanoma, head and neck, liver or kidney cancer. The specimen comprised CD4+ or CD8+ T cells sorted from blood, sampled in a trial of the OX40 agonist ivuxolimab.

CDR3 residues: CASQTGGYTEAFF. DNA of the CDR3: TGTGCCAGCCAGACGGGGGGCTACACTGAAGCTTTCTTT. This chain joins TRBV7-9 and TRBJ1-1; a weak D match, TRBD1 (6 bases). Per germline, CDR1 SEHNR and CDR2 FQNEAQ (reference sequence). V was clipped by 8 bases and J by 3 bases, with 13 bases between them. The CDR3 contains 13 residues.